Shown below are 16 T cell receptor beta chains from a single sample sequenced in a study of human T cells and chemical hapten exposure. In the library, unique molecular identifiers were attached to individual cDNA molecules. MiXCR was run by TCRdb on the reads, yielding one entry per CDR3 protein. The table shows about 120,000 distinct CDR3 sequences, with about 8.9% occurring only once. Total RNA was isolated from unfractionated whole blood. Material for sequencing was whole blood. Receptor source: a human donor in good health. Some clones in this sample may be carry-over from other donors' samples.

The table lists this clonotype with many counts. The chain's CDR3 is CASSPGGAVVNYGYTF. The CDR3 DNA follows: TGTGCCAGCAGCCCAGGGGGCGCGGTGGTGAACTATGGCTACACCTTC. The chain has TRBV3-1 and TRBJ1-2; 8 nucleotides align to TRBD1. The germline V gene encodes CDR1 LGHDT and CDR2 YNNKEL (reference sequence). CDR3 length: 16 amino acids. V trimming: 4 bases; J trimming: 2 bases; junction bases outside the gene matches: 9.

Many counts were recorded for this clonotype. J is TRBJ1-1 and V is TRBV11-1, with a possible D match to TRBD1 (5 bases). Germline V lookup: CDR1 SGHAT, CDR2 FQDESV (reference sequence). This CDR3 comprises 12 residues. Trimming took off 5 bases at V and 5 bases at J, with 9 bases between the two ends. CDR3 DNA sequence: TGTGCCAGCAGCCGCGAGGGGACTGAAGCTTTCTTT. It translates to CASSREGTEAFF.

This clonotype showed up just a few times. The chain links TRBV7-9 to TRBJ2-3; TRBD2 agrees at 11 bases. Unmatched junction bases numbered 10, after V lost 5 bases and J lost 3 bases. CDR3 length: 17 residues. The germline V gene encodes CDR1 SEHNR and CDR2 FQNEAQ (reference sequence). The CDR3 coding sequence is TGTGCCAGCAGCCCGATTAGCGGGAGGGCCGGGACAGATACGCAGTATTTT. It translates to CASSPISGRAGTDTQYF.

This clonotype was found many times. CDR3 protein: CASSQDPGQLNSNQPQHF. The CDR3 coding sequence is TGTGCCAGCAGCCAAGACCCAGGACAGCTGAATAGCAATCAGCCCCAGCATTTT. The rearrangement links TRBV4-2 to TRBJ1-5, with D perhaps matching TRBD1 (6 bases). CDR3 length: 18 residues. The germline V gene encodes CDR1 LGHNA and CDR2 YNFKEQ. V lost 0 bases and J lost 0, with 15 bases in between.

The chain combines TRBV12-3 or TRBV12-4 with TRBJ1-1, with D hard to call. Trimming took off 0 bases at V and 5 bases at J, with 10 bases between the two ends. The CDR3 sequence is 14 residues long. CDR3 amino acids: CASSLAAASTEAFF. The CDR3 DNA follows: TGTGCCAGCAGTTTAGCGGCAGCGAGTACTGAAGCTTTCTTT.

The gene calls are TRBV5-1 and TRBJ1-1; 9 positions match TRBD1. Germline-derived CDR1 and CDR2 are SGHRS and YFSETQ. The CDR3 loop spans 12 amino acids. The V segment lost 4 bases and the J segment 8 bases; nucleotides outside the gene matches: 3. Here the CDR3 reads CASSGDRAEAFF. The CDR3 nucleotides are TGCGCCAGCAGCGGGGACAGGGCGGAAGCTTTCTTT.

This rearrangement joins TRBV11-1 to TRBJ2-1, with 7 bases identical to TRBD2. The CDR3 length is 16 residues. J was trimmed by 0 bases and V by 5 bases; bases with no gene match: 7. Germline values: CDR1 SGHAT, CDR2 FQDESV (reference sequence). The CDR3 loop reads CASSAWGGSSYNEQFF. CDR3 in DNA: TGTGCCAGCAGCGCATGGGGGGGGAGCTCCTACAATGAGCAGTTCTTC.

This chain uses TRBV18 with TRBJ2-3, with unresolved D. The CDR3 sequence is 17 residues long. CDR1 and CDR2 (germline): KGHSH, LQKENI. V lost 2 bases, J lost 1 base, and 16 bases lay in between. The CDR3 protein is CASSPGVVRFGTDTQYF. The CDR3, as DNA: TGTGCCAGCTCACCAGGAGTCGTGCGGTTCGGCACAGATACGCAGTATTTT.

This clonotype was seen more than once but under ten times. The rearrangement uses TRBV5-1 and TRBJ2-3; 8 nucleotides align to TRBD1. Germline lookup yields CDR1 SGHRS and CDR2 YFSETQ. Trimming at V came to 4 bases and at J to 4 bases, leaving 8 bases not matched to a gene. CDR3 length: 15 residues. CDR3: CASSATGGLADTQYF. In DNA form, the CDR3 reads TGCGCCAGCAGCGCTACAGGGGGTCTGGCAGATACGCAGTATTTT.

This clonotype was detected many times. V gene TRBV30 combines with J gene TRBJ1-5, with D hard to call. This CDR3 contains 13 residues. With 0 bases removed from V and 7 bases from J, the gap between germline ends came to 10 bases. Germline V gene data show CDR1 as GTSNPN and CDR2 as SVGIG (reference sequence). DNA for the CDR3: TGTGCCTGGAGTGTAGGAGCAGGACAGCCCCAGCATTTT. Residues: CAWSVGAGQPQHF.

This clonotype was observed many times. CDR3 DNA sequence: TGTGCCAGCAGTAAAGACAGGGCTTCTGGAAACACCATATATTTT. Residues: CASSKDRASGNTIYF. The rearrangement links TRBV6-5 to TRBJ1-3; TRBD1 aligns across 7 bases. CDR1 is MNHEY, CDR2 SVGAGI, per germline. V lost 5 bases to trimming and J lost 1 base; unmatched junction nucleotides: 5. CDR3 length equals 15 residues.

A few counts support this clonotype. V gene TRBV10-3 combines with J gene TRBJ2-7; D perhaps matches TRBD1 (6 bases). CDR3 length: 13 residues. Looked up from germline, CDR1 is ENHRY and CDR2 is SYGVKD. Trimming removed 5 bases at V and 0 bases at J, with 8 bases between. DNA of the CDR3: TGTGCCATCAGTAGGGACAACTCCTACGAGCAGTACTTC. It is translated as CAISRDNSYEQYF.

The table lists this clonotype with a few counts. This chain links TRBV5-1 with TRBJ2-5, with no clear D. Trimming took 0 bases from V and 2 from J, leaving 8 bases between them. The germline V gene has CDR1 SGHRS and CDR2 YFSETQ. This CDR3 contains 14 residues. In nucleotides, the CDR3 is TGCGCCAGCAGCTTGGCCTCTGGTCAAGAGACCCAGTACTTC. Its protein product is CASSLASGQETQYF.

This clonotype was seen a few times. This chain joins TRBV5-1 and TRBJ2-1, with 8 bases matching TRBD2. V shed 4 bases and J 7 bases; nucleotides not matched to a gene: 10. Per the germline V gene, CDR1 is SGHRS and CDR2 is YFSETQ. The CDR3 loop spans 15 amino acids. The CDR3 reads CASSVTGTSRNEQFF. The CDR3 nucleotides read TGCGCCAGCAGCGTGACCGGGACTAGTCGTAATGAGCAGTTCTTC.

This chain joins TRBV2 and TRBJ2-7, with 8 bases lining up with TRBD1. Per the germline V gene, CDR1 is SNHLY and CDR2 is FYNNEI. After removal of 6 bases from V and 7 bases from J, the junction contained 5 bases not matched to a gene. The CDR3 extends over 12 amino acids. CDR3 DNA sequence: TGTGCCAGCAGGCAGGGGGCTGGGGAGCAGTACTTC. It codes for CASRQGAGEQYF.

The sample holds many counts of this clonotype. J is TRBJ1-5 and V is TRBV12-3 or TRBV12-4; D unclear. Trimming removed 5 bases at V and 4 bases at J, with 9 bases between. The CDR3 loop spans 13 amino acids. CDR3 sequence reads: CASSTAFNQPQHF. CDR3 nucleotides: TGTGCCAGCAGTACCGCCTTTAATCAGCCCCAGCATTTT.